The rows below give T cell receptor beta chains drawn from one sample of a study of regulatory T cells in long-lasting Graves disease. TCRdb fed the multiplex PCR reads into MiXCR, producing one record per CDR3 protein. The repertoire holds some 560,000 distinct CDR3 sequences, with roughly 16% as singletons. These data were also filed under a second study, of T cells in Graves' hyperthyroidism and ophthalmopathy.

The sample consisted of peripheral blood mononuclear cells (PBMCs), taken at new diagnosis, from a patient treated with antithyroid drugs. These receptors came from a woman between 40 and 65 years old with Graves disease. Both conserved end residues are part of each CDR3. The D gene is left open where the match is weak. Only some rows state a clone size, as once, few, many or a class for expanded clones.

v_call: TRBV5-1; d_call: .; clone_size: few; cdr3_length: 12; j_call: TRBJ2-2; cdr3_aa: CASMVVPGELFF; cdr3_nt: TGCGCCAGCATGGTCGTTCCCGGGGAGCTGTTTTTT
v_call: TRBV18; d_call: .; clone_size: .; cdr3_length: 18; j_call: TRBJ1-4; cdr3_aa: CASSPEKAGEATNEKLFF; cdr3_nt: TGTGCCAGCTCACCAGAAAAGGCAGGCGAAGCAACTAATGAAAAACTGTTTTTT
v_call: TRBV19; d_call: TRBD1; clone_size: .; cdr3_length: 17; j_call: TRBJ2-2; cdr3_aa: CASSIGSGTGWTGELFF; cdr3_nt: TGTGCCAGTAGTATAGGATCCGGGACAGGGTGGACCGGGGAGCTGTTTTTT
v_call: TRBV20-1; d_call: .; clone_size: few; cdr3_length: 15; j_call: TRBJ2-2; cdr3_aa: CSARAPGALTGELFF; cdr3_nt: TGCAGTGCTCGGGCCCCAGGGGCCTTAACCGGGGAGCTGTTTTTT
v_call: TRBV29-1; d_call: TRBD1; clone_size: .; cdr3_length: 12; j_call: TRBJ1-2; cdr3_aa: CSVARGLYGYTF; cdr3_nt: TGCAGCGTTGCCAGGGGGCTGTATGGCTACACCTTC
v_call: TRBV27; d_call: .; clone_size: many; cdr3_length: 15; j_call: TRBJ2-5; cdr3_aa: CASRRFQGIGETQYF; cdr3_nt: TGTGCCAGCAGGCGATTCCAGGGGATTGGAGAGACCCAGTACTTC
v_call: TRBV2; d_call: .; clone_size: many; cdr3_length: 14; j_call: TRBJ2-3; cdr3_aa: CAGRREGGTDTQYF; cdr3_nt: TGTGCCGGCAGAAGAGAGGGGGGAACAGATACGCAGTATTTT
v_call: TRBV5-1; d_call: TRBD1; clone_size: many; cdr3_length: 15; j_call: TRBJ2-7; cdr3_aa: CASSLRTGVSYEQYF; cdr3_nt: TGCGCCAGCAGCTTACGGACAGGGGTCTCCTACGAGCAGTACTTC
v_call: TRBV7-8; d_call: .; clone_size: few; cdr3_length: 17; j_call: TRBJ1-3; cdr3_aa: CASSLGRGRSGGNTIYF; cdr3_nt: TGTGCCAGCAGCTTAGGGCGGGGACGCTCTGGGGGAAACACCATATATTTT
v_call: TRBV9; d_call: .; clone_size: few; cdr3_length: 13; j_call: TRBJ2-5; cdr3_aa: CASSVSEIETQYF; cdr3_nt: TGTGCCAGCAGCGTAAGCGAGATCGAGACCCAGTACTTC
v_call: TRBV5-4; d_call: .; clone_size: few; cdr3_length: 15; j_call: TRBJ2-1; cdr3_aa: CASSLYVAGEDEQFF; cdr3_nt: TGTGCCAGCAGCTTGTACGTCGCCGGGGAGGATGAGCAGTTCTTC
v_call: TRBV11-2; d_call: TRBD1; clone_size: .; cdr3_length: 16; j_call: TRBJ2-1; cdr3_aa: CASKSRDRASYNEQFF; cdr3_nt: TGTGCCAGCAAAAGCCGGGACAGGGCCTCATACAATGAGCAGTTCTTC
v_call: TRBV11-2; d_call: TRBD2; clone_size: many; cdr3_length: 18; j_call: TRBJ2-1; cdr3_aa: CASSPSGDPTGVRGEQFF; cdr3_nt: TGTGCCAGCAGCCCCAGCGGGGACCCTACGGGGGTGAGAGGTGAGCAGTTCTTC
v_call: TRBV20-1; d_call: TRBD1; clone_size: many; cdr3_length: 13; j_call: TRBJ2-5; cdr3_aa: CSAQGQGKETQYF; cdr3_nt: TGCAGTGCGCAGGGACAGGGGAAAGAGACCCAGTACTTC
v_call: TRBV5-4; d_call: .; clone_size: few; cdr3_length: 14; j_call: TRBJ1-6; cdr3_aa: CASSNSVEGSPLHF; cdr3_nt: TGTGCCAGCAGCAACAGTGTGGAGGGTTCACCCCTCCACTTT